This TCR beta chain was captured by sequencing in a study of blood T cell repertoires in COVID-19 (dated by TCRdb to about 2020). Regarding the study in general: Samples from collaborators originated in the United States, Italy and Spain and spanned both the acute and convalescent phases of COVID-19. Samples were obtained from the ongoing ImmuneRACE study (first 160 participants) and from over a thousand subjects provided by 6 global collaborators. HLA class I and class II types, where available, came from metadata supplied by the sample provider rather than from assay-based typing. The sample metadata nearly always contained a de-identified subject ID, COVID-19 status, age in years and sex. Deeply sampled blood TCRbeta repertoires from subjects exposed to, actively infected with, or recovered from COVID-19 were included in the dataset. The repertoires were released in a freely available public database meant as a resource for research on the immune response to SARS-CoV-2. The material from the prospective study consisted of cDNA or gDNA derived from T cells, B-cell-depleted T cells, or PBMCs. Overall results and qualifications from the work: How much clinical and demographic metadata was included differed by source and by participant, and the metadata was provided uncurated.

The CDR3 contains 12 residues, cysteine and phenylalanine counted. The sequence is cut down to CDR3 DNA, 36 bases in frame from base 1. The trim is 5 bases for V and 9 bases for J, with a gap of 8 bases between the germline ends. In the prospective study, participants were 18 to 89 years old, resided in around 25 geographic areas of the United States, and were enrolled through a virtual design. Cohort assignment in the prospective study relied on participant-reported clinical history from a screening survey and a study questionnaire. For ImmuneRACE Cohort 3, a participant was defined as recovered based on two consecutive negative NP/OP PCR tests, clearance by a healthcare professional, or resolution of symptoms. Mobile phlebotomists in the prospective study collected whole blood, serum and a nasopharyngeal or oropharyngeal swab from every participant. Prospective study participants could optionally give additional blood draws and questionnaires over an approximately 2-month period. Blood samples from the prospective study were shipped frozen or at room temperature prior to DNA extraction.

This clone was detected only once. The antigen this receptor binds is unknown. No much larger clone is present one base from it, and per-base qualities are unavailable. The immunoSEQ Assay, a bias-controlled multiplex PCR, was used to amplify TCRbeta CDR3 regions from genomic DNA. Concerning the study's data processing: The number of nucleated cells in each sample was estimated from the amplification of reference gene primers within the assay. Sequence reads were collapsed and filtered to measure the absolute abundance of every unique TCRbeta CDR3 rearrangement. For each sample, productive Simpson clonality was calculated by taking the square root of Simpson's diversity index across productive rearrangements. TCRdb took this table from immuneACCESS and kept in-frame rearrangements with V and J called. Such tables lack part of the clones; where checked against another copy, unresolved V genes explain under half of the gap, and the rest is unexplained. For V, J and clone size, that table is used; D and trimming come from the DNA. The sample table lists 300,000 or so clones, 90% of them with a count of one. The ten largest clones capture 2.6% of the sample.

This clonotype was obtained from a man aged 55 to 69 who had recovered from COVID-19. Sample: PBMCs or T cells enriched from blood (not recorded which). The chain couples TRBV12-3 or TRBV12-4 to TRBJ1-6, with the D gene not clear enough to name. The CDR3 here reads CASSAPGSPLHF. The DNA sequence is as follows: TGTGCCAGCAGTGCACCCGGTTCACCCCTCCACTTT.